The 4 T cell receptor beta chains below all came from one sample that was sequenced in a study of neoadjuvant anti-PD-1 for oral cavity cancer. The protocol was immunoSEQ multiplex PCR, while the TCRdb copy is restricted to in-frame clones and leaves out a portion. The sample carries about 61,000 clones, around 80% recorded once. The specimen comprised PBMCs, sampled before nivolumab (anti-PD-1) treatment. These receptors were taken from a person aged 40 to 85 with oral cavity squamous cell carcinoma.

The rearrangement links TRBV9 to TRBJ2-7; TRBD1 might be the D (5 bases). Germline V lookup: CDR1 SGDLS, CDR2 YYNGEE. This CDR3 comprises 15 residues. The V end lost 3 bases, the J end lost 6 bases, and 19 bases lay between the germline ends. The CDR3 reads CASSGGSRIISEQYF. For the CDR3, the DNA is TGTGCCAGCAGCGGGGGCTCCCGCATCATCAGCGAGCAGTACTTC.

The CDR3: CASRLQGFINQPQHF. The DNA of the CDR3 is TGTGCCAGTAGATTACAGGGCTTCATCAATCAGCCCCAGCATTTT. The rearrangement links TRBV19 to TRBJ1-5; weak D call: TRBD1 (6 bases). V lost 6 bases, J lost 3 bases, and 15 bases lay in between. This CDR3 contains 15 residues. Germline CDR1 LNHDA, CDR2 SQIVND (reference sequence).

This clone was observed once. The chain couples TRBV2 to TRBJ2-3, with 9 bases aligning to TRBD1. V was clipped by 7 bases and J by 2 bases; unmatched bases: 4. The V gene's germline CDR1 is SNHLY and CDR2 FYNNEI. CDR3 size: 14 residues. The CDR3 here is CASIRTGVTDTQYF. DNA for the CDR3: TGTGCCAGCATTAGGACAGGGGTCACAGATACGCAGTATTTT.

This clone showed up just a few times. The V gene is TRBV6-5, the J gene TRBJ1-3; D not resolved. Germline V lookup: CDR1 MNHEY, CDR2 SVGAGI. V dropped 1 base and J dropped 7 bases, with 17 bases sitting between them. The CDR3 sequence is 16 residues long. The CDR3: CASSYLDLGLRNTIYF. In DNA, the CDR3 is TGTGCCAGCAGTTACTTGGATCTGGGCCTCCGGAACACCATATATTTT.